The entry that follows covers one T cell receptor (beta chain) sequence. What it recognizes is unknown. This sample was included in a study of spatial heterogeneity in lung cancer. Study-level findings and limits: Resection blood, more than follow-up blood, showed ubiquitous expanded tumor TCRs.

The CDR3 length is 16 residues. Time point specified: sample taken at primary tumor resection. Whole RNA, which was extracted from tumor, nontumor lung tissue or frozen PBMC, was sequenced without any cell sorting. TCRdb itself ran the 5' RACE reads through MiXCR, one entry per CDR3 protein. The sample contains tens of thousands of distinct CDR3 sequences, roughly 13% of which appear only once. Material: PBMCs, obtained at surgery. The chain uses TRBV21-1 and TRBJ1-5. TRBV21-1 is a pseudogene locus. The TCR was taken from a male donor with early-stage non-small cell lung cancer. The CDR3 nucleotides are TGTGCCAGCAGCGTGCGAGACCGCGTACTCAATCAGCCCCAGCATTTT. This translates into CASSVRDRVLNQPQHF.